This T cell receptor (beta chain) was recovered during a study of T cell responses to AZD1222 COVID-19 vaccine. With regard to this clone: No antigen is known for it.

Method: immunoSEQ multiplex PCR; TCRdb's copy keeps in-frame clones and lacks some. The table shows tens of thousands of clones, with 91% occurring only once. Regarding the study as a whole: Epitopes outside B.1.351 and B.1.1.7 mutated regions reportedly drew nearly half of spike TCRs. Most donors were white British, females outnumbered males, and clonal diversity was possibly underestimated.

This receptor was identified in an adult in good health. This sample comprised peripheral blood, obtained on day 0 of AZD1222 vaccination.

The CDR3 coding sequence is TGTGCCAGCAGCGTAATGACTAGCGGTGCGAACACCGGGGAGCTGTTTTTT. It yields the protein CASSVMTSGANTGELFF. V gene TRBV9 combines with J gene TRBJ2-2, with 9 bases aligning to TRBD2. Germline V gives CDR1 SGDLS, CDR2 YYNGEE. V lost 1 base, J lost 0 bases, and 4 bases stayed unmatched. The CDR3 runs to 17 residues.